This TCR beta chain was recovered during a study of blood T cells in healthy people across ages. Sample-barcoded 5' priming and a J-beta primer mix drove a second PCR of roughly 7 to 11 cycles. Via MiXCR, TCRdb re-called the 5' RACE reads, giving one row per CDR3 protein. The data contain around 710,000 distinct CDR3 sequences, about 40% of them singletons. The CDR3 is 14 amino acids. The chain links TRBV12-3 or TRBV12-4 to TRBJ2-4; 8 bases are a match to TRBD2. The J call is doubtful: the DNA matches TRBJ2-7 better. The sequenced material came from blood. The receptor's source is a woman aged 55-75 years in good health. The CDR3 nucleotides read TGTGCCAGCAGTGTGGCAGCGGGAGCCCACGAGCAGTACTTC. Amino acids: CASSVAAGAHEQYF.